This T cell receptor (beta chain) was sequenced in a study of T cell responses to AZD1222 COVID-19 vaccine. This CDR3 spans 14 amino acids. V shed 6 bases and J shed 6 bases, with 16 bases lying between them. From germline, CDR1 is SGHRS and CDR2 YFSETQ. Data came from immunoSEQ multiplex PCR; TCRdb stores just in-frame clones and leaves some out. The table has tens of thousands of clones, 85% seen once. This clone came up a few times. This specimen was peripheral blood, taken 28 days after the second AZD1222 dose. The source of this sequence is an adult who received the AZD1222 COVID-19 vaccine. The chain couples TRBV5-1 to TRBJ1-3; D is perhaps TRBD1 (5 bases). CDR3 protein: CASMPGTTLNTIYF. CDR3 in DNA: TGCGCCAGCATGCCCGGGACGACTCTAAACACCATATATTTT.